These 10 T cell receptor beta chains were all obtained from the same sample, sequenced in a study of regulatory T cells in long-lasting Graves disease. Noted time point: newly diagnosed GD, antithyroid drugs for less than 3 months. Making the TCR library involved RNA that had been extracted from PBMCs. To make TCR beta libraries, researchers used iRepertoire HTBI primers and Arm-PCR of CDR3 regions. MiXCR, run by TCRdb on the multiplex PCR reads, gives a single entry per CDR3 protein. This sample has under 300,000 distinct CDR3 sequences, with approximately 16% found just once. The material was peripheral blood mononuclear cells (PBMCs), obtained at new diagnosis, from a patient treated with antithyroid drugs. These receptors all come from a female donor with Graves disease.

The V gene is TRBV20-1, the J gene TRBJ2-7; 12 nucleotides match TRBD1. After removal of 5 bases from V and 3 bases from J, the junction contained 5 bases not matched to a gene. The germline V gene encodes CDR1 DFQATT and CDR2 SNEGSKA (reference sequence). The CDR3 loop spans 14 amino acids. The chain's CDR3 is CSAEGTGGFYEQYF. As DNA, the CDR3 is TGCAGTGCTGAAGGGACAGGGGGCTTCTACGAGCAGTACTTC.

At least ten counts were recorded for this clonotype. This chain joins TRBV18 and TRBJ2-3, with 13 bases matching TRBD2. Germline V gives CDR1 KGHSH, CDR2 LQKENI. J was trimmed by 4 bases and V by 3 bases; bases with no gene match: 4. The CDR3 covers 16 residues. CDR3 sequence reads: CASSPRGLAGPDTQYF. CDR3 nucleotide sequence: TGTGCCAGCTCACCTCGGGGACTAGCGGGACCAGATACGCAGTATTTT.

This clonotype came up many times. V usage is TRBV5-1 and J usage is TRBJ2-3, with TRBD1 matching 9 bases. V shed 0 bases, J shed 5 bases, and the junction held 10 bases outside the gene matches. CDR3 length: 17 residues. Germline lookup yields CDR1 SGHRS and CDR2 YFSETQ. This chain's CDR3 is CASSLASGTGSGDTQYF. CDR3 nucleotide sequence: TGCGCCAGCAGCTTGGCTTCTGGGACAGGGTCGGGAGATACGCAGTATTTT.

This clonotype came up many times. Here the CDR3 DNA reads TGCAGTGCTAGAACGGGACTAAAAGCTAGCACAGATACGCAGTATTTT. This translates into CSARTGLKASTDTQYF. This chain links TRBV20-1 with TRBJ2-3; 7 bases map to TRBD2. Per the germline V gene, CDR1 is DFQATT and CDR2 is SNEGSKA (reference sequence). V gave up 2 bases and J gave up 0 bases; unmatched junction bases: 8. CDR3 length: 16 residues.

The sample holds many counts of this clonotype. This chain uses TRBV19 with TRBJ2-1, with 10 positions matching TRBD2. V shed 5 bases, J shed 3 bases, and the junction held 4 bases outside the gene matches. The CDR3 spans 15 residues. In germline, CDR1 is LNHDA, CDR2 SQIVND (reference sequence). CDR3 DNA sequence: TGTGCCAGTAGTCCATCTAGCGGGAGCTACAATGAGCAGTTCTTC. Amino acids: CASSPSSGSYNEQFF.

The table lists this clonotype with many counts. V gene TRBV11-3 combines with J gene TRBJ2-3; 7 nucleotides match TRBD1. The CDR3 loop spans 14 amino acids. The germline V gene encodes CDR1 SGHNT and CDR2 YENEEA. After removal of 5 bases from V and 3 bases from J, the junction contained 5 bases not matched to a gene. The CDR3 spells CASSTRQGTDTQYF. The CDR3 nucleotides read TGTGCCAGCAGCACCAGACAGGGAACAGATACGCAGTATTTT.

There are many counts of this clonotype. The chain carries TRBV11-3 and TRBJ2-1; 10 bases map to TRBD2. J gave up 1 base and V 1 base, and 10 bases lay outside the gene matches. The V gene's germline CDR1 is SGHNT and CDR2 YENEEA. CDR3 size: 19 residues. DNA for the CDR3: TGTGCCAGCAGCTTAGTTTCTAGCGGGAGCGGTTGGTCCTACAATGAGCAGTTCTTC. Protein product: CASSLVSSGSGWSYNEQFF.

This clonotype was detected many times. The rearrangement links TRBV11-3 to TRBJ2-3; no definite D call. Germline values: CDR1 SGHNT, CDR2 YENEEA. With 5 bases removed from V and 4 bases from J, the gap between germline ends came to 7 bases. The CDR3 has 12 residues. CDR3 residues: CASSTSSDTQYF. DNA for the CDR3: TGTGCCAGCAGCACCAGTTCAGATACGCAGTATTTT.

CDR3 protein: CASSLASSGIKQFF. CDR3 in DNA: TGTGCCAGCAGCTTAGCATCTAGCGGGATTAAGCAGTTCTTC. This sequence joins TRBV7-2 and TRBJ2-1; 9 positions match TRBD2. There are 14 residues in the CDR3. The germline gives CDR1 SGHTA, CDR2 FQGNSA. Trimming cost V 0 bases and J 11 bases; bases outside gene matches: 5.

In its sample, this clonotype was seen many times. V usage is TRBV30 and J usage is TRBJ1-1, with TRBD1 as a possible D gene (5 bases). V was trimmed by 4 bases and J by 0 bases, leaving 15 bases between them. The length of the CDR3 is 15 residues. CDR1 is GTSNPN and CDR2 is SVGIG in the germline V gene (reference sequence). The chain's CDR3 is CAWTPRTTMNTEAFF. The CDR3 DNA is TGTGCCTGGACCCCTCGGACAACCATGAACACTGAAGCTTTCTTT. The whole variable domain, remainder taken from reference TRBV30 and TRBJ1-1, is SQTIHQWPATLVQPVGSPLSLECTVEGTSNPNLYWYRQAAGRGLQLLFYSVGIGQISSEVPQNLSASRPQDRQFILSSKKLLLSDSGFYLCAWTPRTTMNTEAFFGQGTRLTVV.